This TCR beta chain derives from a study of early T cells in non-severe SARS-CoV-2 infection. Overall study: Whole-blood bulk RNA, unsorted, was sequenced, and chains were unpaired.

V trimming: 2 bases; J trimming: 4 bases; junction bases outside the gene matches: 12. The CDR3 loop spans 18 amino acids. Germline CDR1 SGHRS, CDR2 YFSETQ. Tagging with unique molecular identifiers was applied to individual cDNA molecules. One entry per CDR3 protein, called by TCRdb with MiXCR from the 5' RACE reads. The data contain some 49,000 distinct CDR3 sequences, 12% of them singletons. Study-wide findings and caveats: Matching against VDJdb likely underestimated virus-specific expansions, favoring anti-spike CD8.

Concerning this clonotype: The target antigen is unknown.

The chain combines TRBV5-1 with TRBJ2-1, with TRBD2 matching over 10 bases. Sequencing input: whole blood. The sequence derives from an adult who was a healthcare worker with PCR-confirmed SARS-CoV-2 infection or an uninfected control (not recorded which). CDR3 loop: CASSLHPRSGGAYNEQFF. The CDR3 DNA reads as TGCGCCAGCAGCTTACACCCCAGGAGCGGGGGGGCTTACAATGAGCAGTTCTTC.